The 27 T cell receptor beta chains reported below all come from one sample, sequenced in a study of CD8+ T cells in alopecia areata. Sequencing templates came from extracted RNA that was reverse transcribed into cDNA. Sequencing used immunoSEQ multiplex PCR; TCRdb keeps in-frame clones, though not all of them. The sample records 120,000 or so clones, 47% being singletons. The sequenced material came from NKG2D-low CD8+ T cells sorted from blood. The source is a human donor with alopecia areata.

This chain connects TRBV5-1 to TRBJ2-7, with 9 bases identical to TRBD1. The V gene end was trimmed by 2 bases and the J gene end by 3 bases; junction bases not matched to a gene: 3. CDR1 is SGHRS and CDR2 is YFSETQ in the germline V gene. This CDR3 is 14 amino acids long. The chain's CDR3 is CASSLTGGGYEQYF. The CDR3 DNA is TGCGCCAGCAGCTTAACAGGGGGCGGCTACGAGCAGTACTTC. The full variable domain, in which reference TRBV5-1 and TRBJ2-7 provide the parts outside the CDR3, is KAGVTQTPRYLIKTRGQQVTLSCSPISGHRSVSWYQQTPGQGLQFLFEYFSETQRNKGNFPGRFSGRQFSNSRSEMNVSTLELGDSALYLCASSLTGGGYEQYFGPGTRLTVT.

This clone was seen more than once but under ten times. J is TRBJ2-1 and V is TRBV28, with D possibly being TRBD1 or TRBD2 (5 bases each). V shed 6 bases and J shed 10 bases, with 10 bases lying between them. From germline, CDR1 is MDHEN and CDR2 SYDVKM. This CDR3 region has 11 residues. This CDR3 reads CASSNGTEQFF. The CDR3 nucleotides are TGTGCCAGCAGCAACGGGACCGAGCAGTTCTTC.

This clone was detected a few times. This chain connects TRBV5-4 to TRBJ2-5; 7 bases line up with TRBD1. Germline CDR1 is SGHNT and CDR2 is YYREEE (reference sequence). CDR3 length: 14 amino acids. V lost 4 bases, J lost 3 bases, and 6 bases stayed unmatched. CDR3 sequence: CASSPLGGEETQYF. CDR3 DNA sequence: TGTGCCAGCAGCCCGTTAGGGGGCGAAGAGACCCAGTACTTC.

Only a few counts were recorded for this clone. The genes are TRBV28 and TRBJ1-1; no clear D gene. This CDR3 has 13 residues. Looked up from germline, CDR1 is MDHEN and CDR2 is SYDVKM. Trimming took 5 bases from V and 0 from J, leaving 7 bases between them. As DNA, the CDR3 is TGTGCCAGCAGTCTGGATCTGAACACTGAAGCTTTCTTT. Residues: CASSLDLNTEAFF.

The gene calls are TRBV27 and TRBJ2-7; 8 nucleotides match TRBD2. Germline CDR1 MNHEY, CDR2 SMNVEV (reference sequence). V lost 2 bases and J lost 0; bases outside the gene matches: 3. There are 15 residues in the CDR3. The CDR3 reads CASSLSSGDSYEQYF. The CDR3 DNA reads TGTGCCAGCAGTTTAAGTAGCGGGGACTCCTACGAGCAGTACTTC.

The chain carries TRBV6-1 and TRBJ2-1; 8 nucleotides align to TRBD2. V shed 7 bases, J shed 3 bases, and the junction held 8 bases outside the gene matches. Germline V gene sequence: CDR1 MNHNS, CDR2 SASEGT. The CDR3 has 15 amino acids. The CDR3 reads CASTDRAGGYNEQFF. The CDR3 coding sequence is TGTGCCAGCACCGATAGGGCGGGGGGCTACAATGAGCAGTTCTTC.

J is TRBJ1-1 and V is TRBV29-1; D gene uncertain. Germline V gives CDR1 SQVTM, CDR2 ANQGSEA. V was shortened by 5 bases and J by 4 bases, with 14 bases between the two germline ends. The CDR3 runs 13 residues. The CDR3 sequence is CSVLSWEGTEAFF. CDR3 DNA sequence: TGCAGCGTTCTTAGTTGGGAGGGCACTGAAGCTTTCTTT.

In DNA, the CDR3 is TGTGCCAGCAGCTTAGGTCCTGGCTACACCTTC. Residues: CASSLGPGYTF. The chain recombines TRBV11-2 with TRBJ1-2; D gene uncertain. Germline CDR1 and CDR2: SGHAT and FQNNGV. Deletions cut 1 base from V and 7 bases from J, with 4 bases between. The CDR3 covers 11 residues. Full variable domain (remainder filled in from reference TRBV11-2 and TRBJ1-2): EAGVAQSPRYKIIEKRQSVAFWCNPISGHATLYWYQQILGQGPKLLIQFQNNGVVDDSQLPKDRFSAERLKGVDSTLKIQPAKLEDSAVYLCASSLGPGYTFGSGTRLTVV.

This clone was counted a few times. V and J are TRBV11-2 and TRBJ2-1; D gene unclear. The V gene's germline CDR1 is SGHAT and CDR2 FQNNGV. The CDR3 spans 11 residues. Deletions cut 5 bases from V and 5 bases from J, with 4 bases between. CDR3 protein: CASSPDNEQFF. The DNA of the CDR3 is TGTGCCAGCAGCCCAGACAATGAGCAGTTCTTC.

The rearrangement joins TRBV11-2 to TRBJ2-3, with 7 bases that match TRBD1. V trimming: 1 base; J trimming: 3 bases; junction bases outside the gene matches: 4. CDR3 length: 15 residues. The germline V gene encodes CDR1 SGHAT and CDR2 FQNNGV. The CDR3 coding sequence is TGTGCCAGCAGCTTAGGGACAGGTTGGACAGATACGCAGTATTTT. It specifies CASSLGTGWTDTQYF.

The DNA of the CDR3 is TGTGCCAGCAGCTTAGAGGGACTAGCGGATACGGATACGCAGTATTTT. Protein product: CASSLEGLADTDTQYF. The chain carries TRBV7-9 and TRBJ2-3, with 11 positions matching TRBD2. The CDR3 totals 16 residues. Germline CDR1 is SEHNR and CDR2 is FQNEAQ (reference sequence). Trimming took 1 base from V and 6 from J; bases not matched to a gene: 6.

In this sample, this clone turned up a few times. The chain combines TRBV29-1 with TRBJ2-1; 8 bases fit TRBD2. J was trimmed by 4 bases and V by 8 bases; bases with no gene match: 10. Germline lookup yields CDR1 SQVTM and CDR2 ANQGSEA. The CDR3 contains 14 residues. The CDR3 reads CSISSAGDYNEQFF. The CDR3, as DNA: TGCAGCATCTCTTCAGCGGGGGATTACAATGAGCAGTTCTTC.

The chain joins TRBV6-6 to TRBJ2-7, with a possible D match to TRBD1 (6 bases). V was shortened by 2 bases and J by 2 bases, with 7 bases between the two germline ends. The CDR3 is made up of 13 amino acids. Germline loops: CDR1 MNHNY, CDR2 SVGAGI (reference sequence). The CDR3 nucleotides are TGTGCCAGCAGTTACCGGGACACCTACGAGCAGTACTTC. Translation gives CASSYRDTYEQYF.

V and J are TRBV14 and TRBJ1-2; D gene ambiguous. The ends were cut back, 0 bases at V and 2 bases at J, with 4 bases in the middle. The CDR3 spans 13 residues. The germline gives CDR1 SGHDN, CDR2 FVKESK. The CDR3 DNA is TGTGCCAGCAGCCAAGACGGAAACTATGGCTACACCTTC. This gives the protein CASSQDGNYGYTF.

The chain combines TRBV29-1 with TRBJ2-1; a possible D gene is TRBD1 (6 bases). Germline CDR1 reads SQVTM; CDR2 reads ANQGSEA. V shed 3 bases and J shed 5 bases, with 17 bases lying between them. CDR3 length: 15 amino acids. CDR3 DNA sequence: TGCAGCGTTGACTTTAACAGGGTTCCCAACAATGAGCAGTTCTTC. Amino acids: CSVDFNRVPNNEQFF.

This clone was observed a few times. The CDR3 nucleotides read TGTGCCACCAGGTCTGCGTACAATGAGCAGTTCTTC. Encoded protein: CATRSAYNEQFF. This chain uses TRBV6-6 with TRBJ2-1; D unclear. V lost 10 bases to trimming and J lost 4 bases, with 11 bases between them. The CDR3 has 12 amino acids. CDR1 is MNHNY and CDR2 is SVGAGI in the germline V gene (reference sequence).

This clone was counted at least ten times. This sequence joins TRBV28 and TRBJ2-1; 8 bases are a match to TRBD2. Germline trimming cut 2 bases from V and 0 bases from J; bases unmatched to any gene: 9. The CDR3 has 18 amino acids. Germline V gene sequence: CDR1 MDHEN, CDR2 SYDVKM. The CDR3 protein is CASSLESSSGYSYNEQFF. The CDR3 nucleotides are TGTGCCAGCAGTTTAGAGTCCTCTAGCGGGTACTCCTACAATGAGCAGTTCTTC.

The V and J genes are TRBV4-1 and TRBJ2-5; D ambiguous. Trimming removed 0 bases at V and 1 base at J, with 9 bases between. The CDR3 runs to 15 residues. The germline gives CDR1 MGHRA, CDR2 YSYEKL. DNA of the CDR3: TGCGCCAGCAGCCAAGATAGCCACATCCAAGAGACCCAGTACTTC. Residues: CASSQDSHIQETQYF.

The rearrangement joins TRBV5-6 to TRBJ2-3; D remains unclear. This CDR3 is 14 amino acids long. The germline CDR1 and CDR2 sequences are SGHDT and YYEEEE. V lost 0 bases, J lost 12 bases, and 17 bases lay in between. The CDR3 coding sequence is TGTGCCAGCAGCTTGGACAGTCAAGTACTTCCACAGTATTTT. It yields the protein CASSLDSQVLPQYF.

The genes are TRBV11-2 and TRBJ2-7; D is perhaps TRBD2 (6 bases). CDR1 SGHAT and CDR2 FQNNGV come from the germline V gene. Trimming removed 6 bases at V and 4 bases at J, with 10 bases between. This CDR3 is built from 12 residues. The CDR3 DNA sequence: TGTGCCAGCAGACGAGGAGGGTACGAGCAGTACTTC. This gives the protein CASRRGGYEQYF.

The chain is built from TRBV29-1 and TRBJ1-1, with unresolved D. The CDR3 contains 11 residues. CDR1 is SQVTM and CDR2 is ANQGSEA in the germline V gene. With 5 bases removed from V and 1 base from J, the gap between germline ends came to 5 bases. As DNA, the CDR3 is TGCAGCGTTCCCAGGAACACTGAAGCTTTCTTT. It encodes CSVPRNTEAFF.

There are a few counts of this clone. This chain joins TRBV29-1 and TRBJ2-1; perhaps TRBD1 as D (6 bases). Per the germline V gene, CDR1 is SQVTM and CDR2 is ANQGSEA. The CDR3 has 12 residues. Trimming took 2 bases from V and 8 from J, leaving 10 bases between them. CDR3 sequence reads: CSVEQGFDEQFF. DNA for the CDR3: TGCAGCGTTGAACAGGGGTTCGATGAGCAGTTCTTC.

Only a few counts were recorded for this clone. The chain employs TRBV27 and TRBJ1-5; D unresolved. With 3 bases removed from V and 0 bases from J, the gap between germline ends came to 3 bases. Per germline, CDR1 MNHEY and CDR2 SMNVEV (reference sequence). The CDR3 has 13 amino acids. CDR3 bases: TGTGCCAGCAGTTTTGCTAGCAATCAGCCCCAGCATTTT. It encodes CASSFASNQPQHF.

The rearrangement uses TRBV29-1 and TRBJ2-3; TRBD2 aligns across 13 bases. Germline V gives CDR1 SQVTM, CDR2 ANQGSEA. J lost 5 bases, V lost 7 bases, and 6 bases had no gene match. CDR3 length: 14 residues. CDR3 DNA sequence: TGCAGCGAAGGACTAGCGGGAGCGGGAGATACGCAGTATTTT. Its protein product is CSEGLAGAGDTQYF.

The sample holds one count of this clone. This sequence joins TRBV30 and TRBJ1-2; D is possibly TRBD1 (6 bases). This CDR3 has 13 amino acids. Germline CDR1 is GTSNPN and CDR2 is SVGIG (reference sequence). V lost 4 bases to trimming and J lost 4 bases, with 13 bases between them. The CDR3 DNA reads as TGTGCCTGGACCCTCCAGGACAGCTATGGCTACACCTTC. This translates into CAWTLQDSYGYTF. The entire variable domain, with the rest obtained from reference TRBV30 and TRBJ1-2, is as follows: SQTIHQWPATLVQPVGSPLSLECTVEGTSNPNLYWYRQAAGRGLQLLFYSVGIGQISSEVPQNLSASRPQDRQFILSSKKLLLSDSGFYLCAWTLQDSYGYTFGSGTRLTVV.

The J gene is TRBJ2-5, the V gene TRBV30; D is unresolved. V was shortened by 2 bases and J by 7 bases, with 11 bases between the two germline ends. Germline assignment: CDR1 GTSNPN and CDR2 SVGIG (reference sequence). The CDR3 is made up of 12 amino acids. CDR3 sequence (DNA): TGTGCCTGGAGTCTCCAAACGGGGACCCAGTACTTC. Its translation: CAWSLQTGTQYF.

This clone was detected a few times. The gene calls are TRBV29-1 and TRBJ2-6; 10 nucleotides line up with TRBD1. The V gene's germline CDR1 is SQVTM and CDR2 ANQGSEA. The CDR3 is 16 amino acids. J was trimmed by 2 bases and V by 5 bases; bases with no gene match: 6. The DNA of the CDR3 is TGCAGCGTTATCTGGGACAGGGGAGCTGGGGCCAACGTCCTGACTTTC. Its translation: CSVIWDRGAGANVLTF.